A selection of T cell receptor beta chains follows, all from one sample in a study of blood T cell repertoires in COVID-19. This table comes from immunoSEQ multiplex PCR, and its TCRdb copy is limited to in-frame clones, with some not included. Here the sample spans about 160,000 clones, 76% being singletons. Specimen: peripheral blood. The receptors were gathered from a woman older than 75 with acute or convalescent COVID-19. Both conserved end residues are part of each CDR3. The D gene is left open where the match is weak.

TRBV9	TRBJ2-7	TRBD2	CASSKLAGDSYEQYF
TRBV5-1	TRBJ2-1	TRBD2	CASSLEAGGSYNEQFF
TRBV6-1	TRBJ1-1	-	CASSEQPENTEAFF
TRBV24-1	TRBJ2-1	TRBD2	CATSGRAGARGKSSYNEQFF
TRBV30	TRBJ2-2	-	CAWSGGMNTGELFF
TRBV4-2	TRBJ2-1	TRBD2	CASSQDRSGRANNEQFF
TRBV11-2	TRBJ2-7	TRBD2	CASSPLAGGPYEQYF
TRBV7-2	TRBJ2-7	TRBD1	CASIRGTDSYEQYF
TRBV30	TRBJ1-5	-	CAWSLTDSNQPQHF
TRBV27	TRBJ2-1	-	CASSSPSSYNEQFF
TRBV7-2	TRBJ1-2	-	CASSSGTSNYGYTF
TRBV7-9	TRBJ1-1	TRBD1	CASSLEGRGWTEAFF
TRBV10-3	TRBJ1-6	-	CAISGQGDSPLHF
TRBV29-1	TRBJ1-1	-	CSARNRESAFF
TRBV7-8	TRBJ2-7	TRBD1	CASSTEDRGLYEQYF
TRBV30	TRBJ1-1	-	CAWSSETNTEAFF
TRBV9	TRBJ1-1	-	CASSSTANTEAFF
TRBV7-2	TRBJ2-2	-	CASSLFSIGTGSTGELFF
TRBV29-1	TRBJ2-2	TRBD1	CSVRGQGSGELFF
TRBV18	TRBJ1-1	-	CASSTNKNTEAFF
TRBV11-2	TRBJ2-5	TRBD1	CASSFRTGDGETQYF
TRBV30	TRBJ2-7	TRBD1	CAWKETGGGQQYF
TRBV10-3	TRBJ2-3	-	CAIRVQGADTQYF
TRBV5-1	TRBJ2-1	TRBD2	CASSLQLAGGYNEQFF
TRBV2	TRBJ1-1	TRBD1	CALKVQGPNTEAFF